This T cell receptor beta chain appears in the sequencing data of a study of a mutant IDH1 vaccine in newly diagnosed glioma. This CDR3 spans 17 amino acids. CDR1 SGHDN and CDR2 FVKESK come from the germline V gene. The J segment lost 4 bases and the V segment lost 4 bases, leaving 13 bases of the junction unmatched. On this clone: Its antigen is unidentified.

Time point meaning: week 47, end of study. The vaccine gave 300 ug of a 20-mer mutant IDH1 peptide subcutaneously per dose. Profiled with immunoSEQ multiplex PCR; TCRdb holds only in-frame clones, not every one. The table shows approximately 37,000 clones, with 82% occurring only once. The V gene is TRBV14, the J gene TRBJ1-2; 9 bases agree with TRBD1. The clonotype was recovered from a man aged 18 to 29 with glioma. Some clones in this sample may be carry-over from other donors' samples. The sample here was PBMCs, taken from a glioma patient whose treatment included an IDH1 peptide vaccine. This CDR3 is CASSPPDRGLPIYGYTF. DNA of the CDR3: TGTGCCAGCAGCCCCCCGGACAGGGGACTTCCAATCTATGGCTACACCTTC.